The 10 T cell receptor beta chains presented below share a single source sample, sequenced in a study of shared clonotypes between healthy human individuals. Libraries were prepared by immunoSEQ multiplex PCR; TCRdb keeps only in-frame clonotypes and omits some of them. The sample shows over a million clones, approximately 97% of them seen only once. Sequenced input: naive CD4+ T cells sorted from blood. Subset specified: CD45RA+ positively selected. The origin of the receptors is a man aged 25-40 years in good health.

This clone was detected once. The gene calls are TRBV28 and TRBJ2-7; D assignment may be TRBD1 or TRBD2 (5 bases each). The length of the CDR3 is 14 residues. Trimming removed 6 bases at V and 0 bases at J, with 12 bases between. CDR1 is MDHEN and CDR2 is SYDVKM in the germline V gene. CDR3 sequence reads: CASRHRDHSYEQYF. In DNA, the CDR3 is TGTGCCAGCAGGCACCGGGACCACTCCTACGAGCAGTACTTC.

In its sample, this clone was seen a few times. This chain connects TRBV6-5 to TRBJ2-3; the D gene is possibly TRBD2 (5 bases). From germline, CDR1 is MNHEY and CDR2 SVGAGI. The length of the CDR3 is 12 residues. V was trimmed by 5 bases and J by 6 bases, leaving 9 bases between them. CDR3 residues: CASSQRRDTQYF. Here the CDR3 DNA reads TGTGCCAGCAGTCAGCGGCGTGATACGCAGTATTTT.

This clone was detected only once. The chain employs TRBV5-5 and TRBJ2-2; unclear D gene. The CDR3 totals 15 residues. The germline V gene has CDR1 SGHKS and CDR2 YYEKEE (reference sequence). V was trimmed by 2 bases and J by 0 bases, leaving 8 bases between them. This CDR3 reads CASSFIRANTGELFF. The CDR3 nucleotides read TGTGCCAGCAGCTTTATTAGGGCGAACACCGGGGAGCTGTTTTTT.

The rearrangement uses TRBV14 and TRBJ2-1, with D unclear. Trimming removed 5 bases at V and 3 bases at J, with 17 bases between. The CDR3 has 16 amino acids. The germline V gene has CDR1 SGHDN and CDR2 FVKESK. CDR3 loop: CASSLDHLPGYNEQFF. The CDR3 coding sequence is TGTGCCAGCAGCTTGGACCACTTACCTGGCTACAATGAGCAGTTCTTC.

The chain has TRBV25-1 and TRBJ1-2; possibly TRBD1 for D (5 bases). The length of the CDR3 is 15 residues. The germline V gene has CDR1 MGHDK and CDR2 SYGVNS. The ends were cut back, 7 bases at V and 0 bases at J, with 15 bases in the middle. CDR3 loop: CASKGVSDSNYGYTF. CDR3 DNA sequence: TGTGCCAGCAAAGGGGTCAGCGATTCTAACTATGGCTACACCTTC.

The chain has TRBV9 and TRBJ2-2, with 11 bases lining up with TRBD2. Unmatched junction bases numbered 3, after V lost 0 bases and J lost 5 bases. This CDR3 has 16 residues. Germline CDR1 and CDR2: SGDLS and YYNGEE. In DNA, the CDR3 is TGTGCCAGCAGCGTAGGCGCTAGCGGGAGGACCGGGGAGCTGTTTTTT. It codes for CASSVGASGRTGELFF.

The chain uses TRBV21-1 and TRBJ2-2. TRBV21-1 is given as a pseudogene. CDR3 length: 14 amino acids. The CDR3 region is CASSRMRRTGELFF. CDR3 DNA: TGTGCCAGCAGCCGGATGCGAAGGACCGGGGAGCTGTTTTTT.

V and J are TRBV5-4 and TRBJ2-3; D is unresolved. Germline CDR1 reads SGHNT; CDR2 reads YYREEE (reference sequence). This CDR3 comprises 14 residues. Trimming cost V 5 bases and J 1 base, with 11 bases left between them. CDR3 coding DNA: TGTGCCAGCAGGGCCCCCGGCGGCACAGATACGCAGTATTTT. Translation: CASRAPGGTDTQYF.

The genes are TRBV7-6 and TRBJ2-5; maybe TRBD1 (5 bases). Germline V gene data show CDR1 as SGHVS and CDR2 as FNYEAQ. Trimming removed 10 bases at V and 6 bases at J, with 21 bases between. The length of the CDR3 is 14 residues. The CDR3 region has the DNA TGTGCCATCTCTCCGAGACAGTACCGACAGACCCAGTACTTC. Translated: CAISPRQYRQTQYF.

This chain joins TRBV18 and TRBJ2-5; 7 nucleotides align to TRBD1. Per germline, CDR1 KGHSH and CDR2 LQKENI. The CDR3 runs to 15 residues. The ends lost 2 bases at V and 2 bases at J; junction bases unmatched: 5. The chain's CDR3 is CASSPDRVLQETQYF. The CDR3 DNA is TGTGCCAGCTCACCAGACAGGGTGTTACAAGAGACCCAGTACTTC.